Each of the 21 T cell receptor beta chains below was sequenced from the same sample in a study of fetal regulatory T cell absence and autoimmunity. Measured with immunoSEQ multiplex PCR; TCRdb has only the in-frame clones, and not every one. The data contain approximately 94,000 clones, less than 80% of them singletons. The sample comprised pancreas tissue. All receptors come from a male donor with IPEX syndrome.

This clone was recorded only once. V is TRBV21-1 and J is TRBJ2-3. TRBV21-1 is deemed a pseudogene. There are 14 residues in the CDR3. The chain's CDR3 is CASSNGGGSDTQYF. CDR3 bases: TGTGCCAGCAGCAATGGAGGGGGTTCAGATACGCAGTATTTT.

The chain carries TRBV2 and TRBJ2-5; 9 bases are shared with TRBD1. Germline-derived CDR1 and CDR2 are SNHLY and FYNNEI. The CDR3 consists of 13 residues. Germline trimming cut 6 bases from V and 5 bases from J; bases unmatched to any gene: 4. CDR3 protein: CASSRQGGETQYF. CDR3 in DNA: TGTGCCAGCAGCCGACAGGGGGGGGAGACCCAGTACTTC.

The J gene is TRBJ2-5, the V gene TRBV6-5; the D is unclear. The CDR3 loop spans 14 amino acids. Germline CDR1 MNHEY, CDR2 SVGAGI. V lost 6 bases, J lost 1 base, and 12 bases lay in between. CDR3 in DNA: TGTGCCAGCAGCGACCGGGTGCTCCAAGAGACCCAGTACTTC. This translates into CASSDRVLQETQYF.

This chain links TRBV21-1 with TRBJ1-2; the table assigns TRBD1, which was not confirmed against the DNA. TRBV21-1 is an annotated pseudogene. The CDR3 loop spans 15 amino acids. This CDR3 reads CASSKGQGFRYGYTF. CDR3 nucleotide sequence: TGTGCCAGCAGCAAAGGACAGGGCTTCAGATATGGCTACACCTTC.

The rearrangement uses TRBV4-1 and TRBJ2-4, with 9 bases fitting TRBD2. V gave up 1 base and J gave up 15 bases; unmatched junction bases: 13. Germline V gene lookup returns CDR1 MGHRA and CDR2 YSYEKL. The CDR3 extends over 15 amino acids. This CDR3 reads CASSQAGLAGAGRYF. Here the CDR3 DNA reads TGCGCCAGCAGCCAAGCGGGATTAGCGGGGGCGGGGAGGTACTTC.

The chain couples TRBV7-7 to TRBJ2-5; D gene ambiguous. This CDR3 contains 13 residues. The germline V and J ends were trimmed by 0 bases and 5 bases, with 7 bases remaining between them. Germline V gives CDR1 SSHAT, CDR2 FNYEAQ (reference sequence). This CDR3 reads CASSLAVWETQYF. The CDR3 DNA follows: TGTGCCAGCAGCTTAGCCGTTTGGGAGACCCAGTACTTC. Filled out from reference TRBV7-7 and TRBJ2-5, the complete variable domain reads GAGVSQSPRYKVTKRGQDVTLRCDPISSHATLYWYQQALGQGPEFLTYFNYEAQPDKSGLPSDRFSAERPEGSISTLTIQRTEQRDSAMYRCASSLAVWETQYFGPGTRLLVL.

This sequence joins TRBV7-9 and TRBJ2-5, with D possibly matching TRBD1 (6 bases). V was cut by 4 bases and J by 2 bases, with 14 bases left in between. The CDR3 sequence is 15 residues long. Per the germline V gene, CDR1 is SEHNR and CDR2 is FQNEAQ (reference sequence). The CDR3 DNA sequence: TGTGCCAGCAGCTCCCGGGACACACTTCAAGAGACCCAGTACTTC. Translating gives CASSSRDTLQETQYF.

The rearrangement links TRBV9 to TRBJ2-3; 10 bases match TRBD1. V trimming: 1 base; J trimming: 2 bases; junction bases outside the gene matches: 7. Germline V gene lookup returns CDR1 SGDLS and CDR2 YYNGEE. CDR3 size: 17 residues. CDR3 in amino acids: CASSVRGTGDYTDTQYF. CDR3 DNA sequence: TGTGCCAGCAGCGTAAGAGGGACAGGGGACTACACAGATACGCAGTATTTT.

The rearrangement joins TRBV6-1 to TRBJ2-3, with TRBD2 identical over 14 bases. The CDR3 spans 17 residues. With 4 bases clipped from V and 0 bases from J, the junction kept 3 bases outside the gene matches. Germline V gives CDR1 MNHNS, CDR2 SASEGT. The CDR3 protein is CASSGGLAGASTDTQYF. CDR3 nucleotide sequence: TGTGCCAGCAGTGGGGGACTAGCGGGGGCTAGCACAGATACGCAGTATTTT.

The J gene is TRBJ2-2, the V gene TRBV4-1; the D call may be TRBD1 or TRBD2 (5 bases each). The V end was cut by 1 base, the J end by 0 bases, with 6 bases between. The germline CDR1 and CDR2 sequences are MGHRA and YSYEKL. CDR3 size: 15 residues. CDR3 sequence: CASSQAGPNTGELFF. The DNA of the CDR3 is TGCGCCAGCAGCCAAGCGGGGCCGAACACCGGGGAGCTGTTTTTT.

Here the CDR3 DNA reads TGTGCCAGCAGTGAAAGCTTTAACTATGGCTACACCTTC. It translates to CASSESFNYGYTF. The rearrangement uses TRBV2 and TRBJ1-2; D uncertain. The germline V gene has CDR1 SNHLY and CDR2 FYNNEI. V was cut by 2 bases and J by 1 base, with 5 bases left in between. The CDR3 is 13 amino acids.

This chain links TRBV4-1 with TRBJ2-3; D gene unclear. Per germline, CDR1 MGHRA and CDR2 YSYEKL. Trimming took 0 bases from V and 6 from J, leaving 4 bases between them. This CDR3 comprises 12 residues. CDR3 DNA: TGCGCCAGCAGCCAAGAAGATGATACGCAGTATTTT. This translates into CASSQEDDTQYF.

CDR3: CASSRTVPYEQYF. The CDR3 bases are TGTGCCAGCAGCCGGACTGTTCCCTACGAGCAGTACTTC. The genes are TRBV2 and TRBJ2-7; D is perhaps TRBD2 (5 bases). With 6 bases removed from V and 2 bases from J, the gap between germline ends came to 11 bases. The CDR3 has 13 residues. Germline loops: CDR1 SNHLY, CDR2 FYNNEI.

The J gene is TRBJ2-5, the V gene TRBV30; 12 bases match TRBD2. The CDR3 runs to 16 residues. The V and J ends lost 0 bases and 4 bases, in that order; junction bases with no gene match: 6. Per the germline V gene, CDR1 is GTSNPN and CDR2 is SVGIG (reference sequence). The CDR3 coding sequence is TGTGCCTGGAGTGTTCCTAGCGGGGGGGCCGGAGAGACCCAGTACTTC. It encodes CAWSVPSGGAGETQYF.

Here the CDR3 reads CACRDRGHETQYF. For the CDR3, the DNA is TGTGCCTGCCGGGACAGGGGGCACGAGACCCAGTACTTC. The chain employs TRBV30 and TRBJ2-5; 12 bases are shared with TRBD1. This CDR3 is 13 amino acids long. V trimming: 6 bases; J trimming: 5 bases; junction bases outside the gene matches: 4. Looked up from germline, CDR1 is GTSNPN and CDR2 is SVGIG (reference sequence). The full variable domain, its missing parts supplied by reference TRBV30 and TRBJ2-5, is SQTIHQWPATLVQPVGSPLSLECTVEGTSNPNLYWYRQAAGRGLQLLFYSVGIGQISSEVPQNLSASRPQDRQFILSSKKLLLSDSGFYLCACRDRGHETQYFGPGTRLLVL.

This clone was detected only once. The sample has other DNA sequences that encode this CDR3 too. The chain links TRBV5-6 to TRBJ2-7; 7 nucleotides line up with TRBD2. Looked up from germline, CDR1 is SGHDT and CDR2 is YYEEEE. The CDR3 contains 16 residues. V trimming: 4 bases; J trimming: 0 bases; junction bases outside the gene matches: 10. The CDR3 DNA is TGTGCCAGCAGCCTTGGGTTGCGGGGGAGCTCCTACGAGCAGTACTTC. Protein: CASSLGLRGSSYEQYF.

V gene TRBV11-2 combines with J gene TRBJ2-3; D possibly uses TRBD1 or TRBD2 (7 bases each). The V gene's germline CDR1 is SGHAT and CDR2 FQNNGV. The V and J ends lost 5 bases and 4 bases respectively, with 13 bases between them. This CDR3 contains 14 residues. The chain's CDR3 is CASSPRGGADTQYF. The CDR3 bases are TGTGCCAGCAGCCCCAGGGGGGGGGCAGATACGCAGTATTTT.

This chain connects TRBV18 to TRBJ2-1; 9 bases line up with TRBD2. The CDR3 loop spans 13 amino acids. V shed 3 bases, J shed 6 bases, and the junction held 0 bases outside the gene matches. Per germline, CDR1 KGHSH and CDR2 LQKENI. This CDR3 is CASSPSGGNEQFF. CDR3 DNA: TGTGCCAGCTCACCTAGCGGGGGCAATGAGCAGTTCTTC.

The chain has TRBV27 and TRBJ2-7, with a tentative D call TRBD1 (5 bases). Trimming left V 6 bases short and J 4 bases short, with 13 bases between. The germline V gene has CDR1 MNHEY and CDR2 SMNVEV (reference sequence). CDR3 length equals 13 residues. The CDR3 spells CASSLGLLYEQYF. CDR3 DNA sequence: TGTGCCAGCAGCCTGGGGCTCCTATACGAGCAGTACTTC.

This clone was seen a few times. This CDR3 reads CASSSGTGENEKLFF. CDR3 in DNA: TGTGCCAGCAGCTCCGGGACAGGGGAGAACGAAAAACTGTTTTTT. The chain couples TRBV5-6 to TRBJ1-4; TRBD1 aligns across 10 bases. Germline trimming cut 3 bases from V and 8 bases from J; bases unmatched to any gene: 7. The germline CDR1 and CDR2 sequences are SGHDT and YYEEEE. The CDR3 loop spans 15 amino acids. The entire variable domain, with the rest obtained from reference TRBV5-6 and TRBJ1-4, is as follows: DAGVTQSPTHLIKTRGQQVTLRCSPKSGHDTVSWYQQALGQGPQFIFQYYEEEERQRGNFPDRFSGHQFPNYSSELNVNALLLGDSALYLCASSSGTGENEKLFFGSGTQLSVL.

The chain combines TRBV7-2 with TRBJ2-5, with 10 bases fitting TRBD1. This CDR3 is built from 14 residues. Trimming at V came to 5 bases and at J to 4 bases, leaving 4 bases not matched to a gene. Germline V gene data show CDR1 as SGHTA and CDR2 as FQGNSA. CDR3 protein: CASSRDRGRETQYF. CDR3 in DNA: TGTGCCAGCAGCCGGGACAGGGGAAGAGAGACCCAGTACTTC.